The 10 T cell receptor beta chains below come from one sample, sequenced in a study of shared clonotypes between healthy human individuals. Here immunoSEQ multiplex PCR was the method, and the copy in TCRdb shows in-frame clones only, minus some. The data hold 850,000 to 1,100,000 clones, with around three quarters observed a single time. Material for sequencing was memory CD4+ T cells from PBMCs. As to subset: CD45RA-negative fraction. These receptors all stem from a man between 18 and 35 years old in good health. Some clones in this sample may be carry-over from other donors' samples.

This chain joins TRBV6-6 and TRBJ1-4; D gene uncertain. Between the trimmed V and J ends, which lost 5 bases and 4 bases, there was a span of 2 bases. Per germline, CDR1 MNHNY and CDR2 SVGAGI (reference sequence). The CDR3 runs to 11 residues. The CDR3 here is CASSRNEKLFF. Here the CDR3 DNA reads TGTGCCAGCAGTCGTAATGAAAAACTGTTTTTT.

This clone was counted between two and nine times. The same CDR3 also results from other DNA sequences found in this sample. V is TRBV11-2 and J is TRBJ2-1, with no clear D. Germline V gives CDR1 SGHAT, CDR2 FQNNGV. V lost 0 bases to trimming and J lost 7 bases, with 4 bases between them. CDR3 size: 12 residues. The DNA for the CDR3 is TGTGCCAGCAGCTTAGAAGGGAATGAGCAGTTCTTC. Protein: CASSLEGNEQFF.

V gene TRBV5-1 combines with J gene TRBJ2-2; either TRBD1 or TRBD2 may fit D (5 bases each). V lost 5 bases and J lost 1, with 12 bases in between. The CDR3 has 15 amino acids. The germline V gene encodes CDR1 SGHRS and CDR2 YFSETQ. The CDR3 sequence is CASRMGRQNTGELFF. Written as DNA, the CDR3 is TGCGCCAGCAGAATGGGACGCCAGAACACCGGGGAGCTGTTTTTT.

This chain uses TRBV12-5 with TRBJ1-5, with D possibly TRBD1 on 5 matching bases. The CDR3 length is 14 residues. The germline gives CDR1 LGHNT, CDR2 FRNRAP. Deletions cut 4 bases from V and 7 bases from J, with 14 bases between. The CDR3 loop reads CASGSGDRGQPQHF. CDR3 in DNA: TGTGCTAGTGGTTCCGGGGACCGGGGACAGCCCCAGCATTTT. Supplemented by reference TRBV12-5 and TRBJ1-5, the full variable domain reads DARVTQTPRHKVTEMGQEVTMRCQPILGHNTVFWYRQTMMQGLELLAYFRNRAPLDDSGMPKDRFSAEMPDATLATLKIQPSEPRDSAVYFCASGSGDRGQPQHFGDGTRLSIL.

This chain connects TRBV2 to TRBJ2-4; D gene ambiguous. This CDR3 has 14 residues. Trimming took 4 bases from V and 1 from J, leaving 8 bases between them. Looked up from germline, CDR1 is SNHLY and CDR2 is FYNNEI. The CDR3 DNA reads as TGTGCCAGCAGTGCCCGTGAGGCCAAAAACATTCAGTACTTC. This translates into CASSAREAKNIQYF.

The chain is built from TRBV28 and TRBJ2-1; D is uncertain. This CDR3 is 11 amino acids long. Trimming took 7 bases from V and 6 from J, leaving 7 bases between them. CDR1 and CDR2 from the germline V gene are MDHEN and SYDVKM. CDR3 bases: TGTGCCAGCACCGCCAGCAATGAGCAGTTCTTC. As protein: CASTASNEQFF.

The chain recombines TRBV28 with TRBJ2-1; D unresolved. This CDR3 is built from 13 residues. Per germline, CDR1 MDHEN and CDR2 SYDVKM. V lost 7 bases and J lost 6, with 13 bases in between. The CDR3, as DNA: TGTGCCAGCATCACTCGTAACTTCAATGAGCAGTTCTTC. Its protein is CASITRNFNEQFF.

The J gene is TRBJ1-5, the V gene TRBV6-5; tentative D call: TRBD1 (5 bases). The CDR3 contains 16 residues. CDR1 MNHEY and CDR2 SVGAGI come from the germline V gene. Trimming shortened V by 3 bases and J by 0 bases, and 12 bases separated the two germline ends. The DNA of the CDR3 is TGTGCCAGCAGTTATCAGGGTGCTGGTAGCAATCAGCCCCAGCATTTT. This gives the protein CASSYQGAGSNQPQHF.

The chain recombines TRBV7-2 with TRBJ1-3; D not resolved. The V end was cut by 3 bases, the J end by 0 bases, with 15 bases between. Germline-derived CDR1 and CDR2 are SGHTA and FQGNSA. CDR3 size: 17 residues. The CDR3 region has the DNA TGTGCCAGCAGCTTTGCCCTGCCGGGCTACTCTGGAAACACCATATATTTT. Encoded protein: CASSFALPGYSGNTIYF.

The V call is TRBV6-5, the J call TRBJ2-5, with D maybe TRBD2 (6 bases). Germline values: CDR1 MNHEY, CDR2 SVGAGI. This CDR3 spans 15 amino acids. V gave up 0 bases and J gave up 5 bases, with 13 bases separating them. The CDR3 region is CASSYSGQGGETQYF. The DNA for the CDR3 is TGTGCCAGCAGTTACTCGGGGCAGGGAGGCGAGACCCAGTACTTC.